Below, 27 T cell receptor beta chains from the same sample are listed, as sequenced in a study of shared clonotypes between healthy human individuals. The repertoire was sequenced with immunoSEQ multiplex PCR; TCRdb's copy has only in-frame clones and lacks some. In the table there are some 2,000,000 clones, roughly 95% of which are singletons. Sequencing was carried out using naive CD4+ T cells sorted from blood. Subset given: CD45RA+ positively selected. All receptors come from a young man in good health.

The gene calls are TRBV5-6 and TRBJ1-3, with unresolved D. The CDR3 extends over 15 amino acids. CDR1 is SGHDT and CDR2 is YYEEEE in the germline V gene. Trimming cost V 0 bases and J 9 bases, with 16 bases left between them. The CDR3 DNA is TGTGCCAGCAGCTTGGGTGGACCCCGTGATCCCACCATATATTTT. This gives the protein CASSLGGPRDPTIYF.

In this sample, this clone turned up once. Other DNA sequences of this sample code for an identical CDR3. The chain is built from TRBV28 and TRBJ2-7; D unclear. The V end was cut by 3 bases, the J end by 0 bases, with 3 bases between. CDR3 length equals 12 residues. Germline V gives CDR1 MDHEN, CDR2 SYDVKM. Here the CDR3 reads CASSFSSYEQYF. The CDR3 coding sequence is TGTGCCAGCAGTTTTAGCTCCTACGAGCAGTACTTC.

This clone was found once. The gene calls are TRBV4-1 and TRBJ2-5, with TRBD2 as a possible D gene (5 bases). The CDR3 loop spans 15 amino acids. Germline V CDR1 and CDR2: MGHRA, YSYEKL. Trimming pared 3 bases from V and 4 bases from J, leaving 15 bases between. CDR3 coding DNA: TGCGCCAGCAGCCAGGCGGGCTCCTTGCCAGAGACCCAGTACTTC. Translated, it gives CASSQAGSLPETQYF.

This clone is a singleton in its sample. This chain uses TRBV28 with TRBJ2-5; D may be TRBD2 (6 bases). The CDR3 is 16 amino acids. Germline V lookup: CDR1 MDHEN, CDR2 SYDVKM. The germline V and J ends were trimmed by 2 bases and 0 bases, with 13 bases remaining between them. The CDR3 sequence is CASSLPLGGYQETQYF. In DNA form, the CDR3 reads TGTGCCAGCAGTTTACCACTGGGAGGATACCAAGAGACCCAGTACTTC.

This chain connects TRBV7-2 to TRBJ2-4, with D perhaps matching TRBD1 (5 bases). Germline values: CDR1 SGHTA, CDR2 FQGNSA. V was pared by 4 bases and J by 0 bases, with 13 bases between. The length of the CDR3 is 16 residues. The CDR3 DNA follows: TGTGCCAGCAGCTCCGGGTCAGGGATAGCCAAAAACATTCAGTACTTC. Its protein is CASSSGSGIAKNIQYF.

V is TRBV19 and J is TRBJ2-7; D call uncertain. The V and J ends lost 1 base and 0 bases respectively, with 10 bases between them. This CDR3 is built from 15 residues. Germline CDR1 is LNHDA and CDR2 is SQIVND (reference sequence). The CDR3 spells CASSIAARFSYEQYF. CDR3 sequence (DNA): TGTGCCAGTAGTATAGCGGCCAGATTCTCCTACGAGCAGTACTTC.

The rearrangement joins TRBV25-1 to TRBJ2-3; 7 bases agree with TRBD2. CDR3 length: 17 amino acids. V shed 3 bases, J shed 4 bases, and the junction held 13 bases outside the gene matches. The germline V gene has CDR1 MGHDK and CDR2 SYGVNS. The CDR3 nucleotides read TGTGCCAGCAGTGACCGCTGGGGAGGGAAGCGTTCAGATACGCAGTATTTT. It encodes CASSDRWGGKRSDTQYF.

The V gene is TRBV5-1, the J gene TRBJ2-1; D is perhaps TRBD2 (6 bases). V shed 6 bases and J shed 1 base, with 17 bases lying between them. CDR3 length equals 16 residues. Germline V gene data show CDR1 as SGHRS and CDR2 as YFSETQ. In nucleotides, the CDR3 is TGCGCCAGCACCCCACTGGGGCGGGGATCCTACAATGAGCAGTTCTTC. Protein product: CASTPLGRGSYNEQFF. Looking up the rest from reference TRBV5-1 and TRBJ2-1 gives the full variable domain: KAGVTQTPRYLIKTRGQQVTLSCSPISGHRSVSWYQQTPGQGLQFLFEYFSETQRNKGNFPGRFSGRQFSNSRSEMNVSTLELGDSALYLCASTPLGRGSYNEQFFGPGTRLTVL.

V and J are TRBV28 and TRBJ2-4; 7 bases align to TRBD1. The V segment lost 8 bases and the J segment 0 bases; nucleotides outside the gene matches: 4. Looked up from germline, CDR1 is MDHEN and CDR2 is SYDVKM. The CDR3 is 14 amino acids. The CDR3 sequence is CASGQVLAKNIQYF. The CDR3 bases are TGTGCCAGCGGACAGGTCTTAGCCAAAAACATTCAGTACTTC.

Notes on this clone: Other DNA sequences in this specimen translate into the identical CDR3. The V gene is TRBV6-1, the J gene TRBJ1-2, with D hard to call. With 0 bases removed from V and 1 base from J, the gap between germline ends came to 6 bases. This CDR3 is 14 amino acids long. CDR1 MNHNS and CDR2 SASEGT come from the germline V gene. This CDR3 reads CASSEAGSNYGYTF. CDR3 coding DNA: TGTGCCAGCAGTGAAGCTGGCAGTAACTATGGCTACACCTTC.

Note on this clone: The sample carries other DNA sequences with the same CDR3. The rearrangement uses TRBV6-5 and TRBJ1-1; D is ambiguous. V was shortened by 0 bases and J by 4 bases, with 12 bases between the two germline ends. The CDR3 totals 15 residues. Germline V lookup: CDR1 MNHEY, CDR2 SVGAGI. As DNA, the CDR3 is TGTGCCAGCAGTTACTCGTTTGGTGGCGGCACTGAAGCTTTCTTT. It encodes CASSYSFGGGTEAFF.

V usage is TRBV7-9 and J usage is TRBJ1-6, with a weak D call TRBD1 (6 bases). The germline V and J ends were trimmed by 7 bases and 7 bases, with 20 bases remaining between them. This CDR3 comprises 16 residues. Germline CDR1 reads SEHNR; CDR2 reads FQNEAQ (reference sequence). CDR3 sequence reads: CASTVSGTSGNSPLHF. The CDR3, as DNA: TGTGCCAGCACTGTATCAGGGACAAGTGGAAATTCACCCCTCCACTTT.

The chain employs TRBV2 and TRBJ2-1; 9 bases match TRBD2. CDR3 length: 16 residues. J was trimmed by 7 bases and V by 7 bases; bases with no gene match: 14. The germline gives CDR1 SNHLY, CDR2 FYNNEI. DNA of the CDR3: TGTGCCAGCACCTTAGGGGGGCTAGCGGGGCGGAATGAGCAGTTCTTC. It specifies CASTLGGLAGRNEQFF.

The V call is TRBV18, the J call TRBJ2-2; D possibly corresponds to TRBD2 (6 bases). V dropped 0 bases and J dropped 6 bases, with 8 bases sitting between them. CDR1 and CDR2 from the germline V gene are KGHSH and LQKENI. This CDR3 is built from 14 residues. The CDR3 is CASSPPREAGELFF. CDR3 DNA sequence: TGTGCCAGCTCACCACCAAGGGAGGCCGGGGAGCTGTTTTTT. The full variable domain, with the rest looked up from reference TRBV18 and TRBJ2-2, is NAGVMQNPRHLVRRRGQEARLRCSPMKGHSHVYWYRQLPEEGLKFMVYLQKENIIDESGMPKERFSAEFPKEGPSILRIQQVVRGDSAAYFCASSPPREAGELFFGEGSRLTVL.

The rearrangement joins TRBV5-1 to TRBJ2-3; 10 bases line up with TRBD2. The CDR3 runs to 17 residues. V shed 4 bases, J shed 0 bases, and the junction held 8 bases outside the gene matches. Germline CDR1 and CDR2: SGHRS and YFSETQ. The chain's CDR3 is CASSPTLTSGSTDTQYF. The CDR3 DNA is TGCGCCAGCAGCCCGACCCTGACTAGCGGGAGCACAGATACGCAGTATTTT.

Note on this clone: Other DNA sequences within the sample encode an identical CDR3. V usage is TRBV5-1 and J usage is TRBJ2-5; D possibly corresponds to TRBD2 (6 bases). The CDR3 is 13 amino acids. Per germline, CDR1 SGHRS and CDR2 YFSETQ. Trimming removed 3 bases from V and 1 base from J, with 7 bases in between. DNA for the CDR3: TGCGCCAGCAGCTGGAGGGGCCAAGAGACCCAGTACTTC. Translating it yields CASSWRGQETQYF. Drawing the rest from reference TRBV5-1 and TRBJ2-5, the complete variable domain is KAGVTQTPRYLIKTRGQQVTLSCSPISGHRSVSWYQQTPGQGLQFLFEYFSETQRNKGNFPGRFSGRQFSNSRSEMNVSTLELGDSALYLCASSWRGQETQYFGPGTRLLVL.

The V call is TRBV25-1, the J call TRBJ2-3; TRBD2 might be the D (5 bases). The V and J ends lost 5 bases and 0 bases respectively, with 12 bases between them. The CDR3 consists of 15 residues. CDR1 and CDR2 (germline): MGHDK, SYGVNS. CDR3 sequence: CASSTPGVSTDTQYF. DNA of the CDR3: TGTGCCAGCAGTACGCCCGGGGTTAGCACAGATACGCAGTATTTT.

The gene calls are TRBV28 and TRBJ1-4; 9 bases are a match to TRBD1. The CDR3 is 15 residues long. From germline, CDR1 is MDHEN and CDR2 SYDVKM. Trimming cost V 4 bases and J 8 bases; bases outside gene matches: 8. The CDR3 reads CASSSSGTGFEKLFF. The CDR3 coding sequence is TGTGCCAGCAGTTCATCCGGGACAGGGTTCGAAAAACTGTTTTTT.

The chain couples TRBV7-2 to TRBJ2-1; 7 bases fit TRBD2. There are 15 residues in the CDR3. Trimming cost V 8 bases and J 4 bases; bases outside gene matches: 11. Germline CDR1 SGHTA, CDR2 FQGNSA. The CDR3 region is CASSSGSYLYNEQFF. The CDR3 DNA reads as TGTGCCAGCTCTAGCGGTTCCTACCTATACAATGAGCAGTTCTTC.

The rearrangement joins TRBV29-1 to TRBJ2-3; perhaps TRBD1 as D (5 bases). V dropped 4 bases and J dropped 0 bases, with 11 bases sitting between them. Germline V CDR1 and CDR2: SQVTM, ANQGSEA. The CDR3 length is 14 residues. This chain's CDR3 is CSVGTSLSTDTQYF. CDR3 DNA sequence: TGCAGCGTTGGGACATCTCTTAGCACAGATACGCAGTATTTT.

The chain has TRBV15 and TRBJ2-3; TRBD1 might be the D (6 bases). CDR1 LNHNV and CDR2 YYDKDF come from the germline V gene (reference sequence). This CDR3 contains 13 residues. V lost 6 bases, J lost 8 bases, and 15 bases lay in between. The CDR3 is CATRQGNSVTQYF. CDR3 bases: TGTGCCACCAGACAGGGTAATAGCGTTACGCAGTATTTT.

The V and J genes are TRBV10-3 and TRBJ2-1; D is perhaps TRBD2 (6 bases). Trimming left V 11 bases short and J 0 bases short, with 14 bases between. The CDR3 runs 14 residues. CDR1 and CDR2 from the germline V gene are ENHRY and SYGVKD. The CDR3 region has the DNA TGTGCCCTTAGCCCCGGGGGCTCCTACAATGAGCAGTTCTTC. It translates to CALSPGGSYNEQFF.

This clone was recorded only once. V and J are TRBV4-1 and TRBJ1-1; a weak D match, TRBD1 (5 bases). The CDR3 is 15 amino acids. Trimming shortened V by 4 bases and J by 0 bases, and 12 bases separated the two germline ends. From germline, CDR1 is MGHRA and CDR2 YSYEKL. As DNA, the CDR3 is TGCGCCAGCAGCCGAGAGACAGTCCTGAACACTGAAGCTTTCTTT. Translated, it gives CASSRETVLNTEAFF.

This chain joins TRBV6-5 and TRBJ1-5, with D possibly TRBD1 on 6 matching bases. V was cut by 6 bases and J by 5 bases, with 11 bases left in between. This CDR3 has 13 residues. Germline CDR1 is MNHEY and CDR2 is SVGAGI. CDR3 DNA sequence: TGTGCCAGCAGCCGACAGGAACATCAGCCCCAGCATTTT. Amino acid sequence: CASSRQEHQPQHF.

The chain has TRBV7-8 and TRBJ2-7, with 9 bases that match TRBD1. The germline V gene encodes CDR1 SGHVS and CDR2 FQNEAQ. The trim removed 8 bases at V and 1 base at J, leaving 12 bases unmatched. This CDR3 contains 16 residues. CDR3 residues: CASLPSGTGTSYEQYF. The CDR3 DNA sequence: TGTGCCAGCTTACCCTCAGGGACAGGGACATCCTACGAGCAGTACTTC.

The CDR3 DNA sequence: TGTGCCTGGGAAGACAGACCCTACGAGCAGTACTTC. This translates into CAWEDRPYEQYF. The chain links TRBV30 to TRBJ2-7; possibly TRBD1 for D (5 bases). The CDR3 loop spans 12 amino acids. Trimming pared 5 bases from V and 2 bases from J, leaving 10 bases between. CDR1 is GTSNPN, CDR2 SVGIG, per germline (reference sequence).

This chain uses TRBV5-6 with TRBJ2-3; 8 bases line up with TRBD2. CDR1 is SGHDT, CDR2 YYEEEE, per germline. This CDR3 contains 18 residues. With 4 bases clipped from V and 0 bases from J, the junction kept 13 bases outside the gene matches. The CDR3 here is CASSRGEGAGGSTDTQYF. For the CDR3, the DNA is TGTGCCAGCAGCCGCGGGGAAGGGGCGGGGGGCAGCACAGATACGCAGTATTTT.